The rows below give T cell receptor beta chains drawn from one sample of a study of CD8 T cells in Susac syndrome. TCRdb re-derived calls from the immunoSEQ multiplex PCR reads in MiXCR, one entry per CDR3 protein. The sample holds roughly 190,000 distinct CDR3 sequences; roughly 90% are singletons and the top ten take over 0.075%. Sample: CD4+ T cells from PBMCs. These receptors all stem from a human donor with Susac syndrome. Each CDR3 is given with its conserved first and last residue. A D gene is named only where the DNA matches it firmly. Clone sizes are given selectively: once, few, many, or a class where the clone is expanded.

D: TRBD2
V: TRBV20-1
size: NA
J: TRBJ2-7
DNA: TGCAGTGCTAGCCTAGCGGGAACTGGCGAGCAGTACTTC
CDR3: CSASLAGTGEQYF

D: NA
V: TRBV7-8
size: NA
J: TRBJ2-7
DNA: TGTGCCAGCAGCAATGACGTAACCCTGGGGCAGTACTTC
CDR3: CASSNDVTLGQYF

D: NA
V: TRBV18
size: NA
J: TRBJ2-5
DNA: TGTGCCAGCTCACCAACGAGCCAAGAGACCCAGTACTTC
CDR3: CASSPTSQETQYF

D: TRBD1
V: TRBV7-9
size: NA
J: TRBJ2-1
DNA: TGTGCCAGCAACCTACGGGACAGCTCCTACAATGAGCAGTTCTTC
CDR3: CASNLRDSSYNEQFF

D: TRBD1
V: TRBV7-8
size: NA
J: TRBJ1-5
DNA: TGTGCCAGCAGCGCCAGAACCCGACAGGGTAATCAGCCCCAGCATTTT
CDR3: CASSARTRQGNQPQHF

D: NA
V: TRBV25-1
size: NA
J: TRBJ1-2
DNA: TGTGCCAGCAGTGTTCCCGGGACGTCGTATGGCTACACCTTC
CDR3: CASSVPGTSYGYTF

D: TRBD1
V: TRBV6-1
size: NA
J: TRBJ1-4
DNA: TGTGCCAGCAGTCCGGGACAGGGGTTATCTTTGGGTGAAAAACTGTTTTTT
CDR3: CASSPGQGLSLGEKLFF

D: NA
V: TRBV2
size: once
J: TRBJ2-7
DNA: TGTGCCAGCAGTGAAGTGGATAAGGGCCCCTACGAGCAGTACTTC
CDR3: CASSEVDKGPYEQYF

D: NA
V: TRBV7-2
size: NA
J: TRBJ1-5
DNA: TGTGCCAGCAGCTTTTCGGGGGACAATCAGCCCCAGCATTTT
CDR3: CASSFSGDNQPQHF

D: NA
V: TRBV29-1
size: NA
J: TRBJ1-2
DNA: TGCAGCGTTGAAAAGGCAGGGAGCGGCTACACCTTC
CDR3: CSVEKAGSGYTF

D: TRBD2
V: TRBV6-1
size: NA
J: TRBJ2-3
DNA: TGTGCCAGCAGTCCGAAGGGGACTAGCGGGGGGGTCACAGATACGCAGTATTTT
CDR3: CASSPKGTSGGVTDTQYF

D: TRBD1
V: TRBV6-4
size: NA
J: TRBJ1-1
DNA: TGTGCCAGCAAAATGCAGGGGGCAGGAACTGAAGCTTTCTTT
CDR3: CASKMQGAGTEAFF

D: NA
V: TRBV11-2
size: NA
J: TRBJ1-6
DNA: TGTGCCAGCAGCCCAAGCTGGGCTAACTATAATTCACCCCTCCACTTT
CDR3: CASSPSWANYNSPLHF

D: TRBD1
V: TRBV30
size: NA
J: TRBJ1-5
DNA: TGTGCCTCGGGACAGGGGGGACATCAGCCCCAGCATTTT
CDR3: CASGQGGHQPQHF

D: NA
V: TRBV7-8
size: NA
J: TRBJ2-7
DNA: TGTGCCAGCAGCTTCCCTAGCGACTCCTACGAGCAGTACTTC
CDR3: CASSFPSDSYEQYF

D: TRBD1
V: TRBV27
size: few
J: TRBJ1-2
DNA: TGTGCCAGCAGTTTACGAGCGGACAGGGGGTGGCACTATGGCTACACCTTC
CDR3: CASSLRADRGWHYGYTF

D: NA
V: TRBV14
size: NA
J: TRBJ2-7
DNA: TGTGCCAGCAGCCAAGAAAACTACGAGCAGTACTTC
CDR3: CASSQENYEQYF

D: NA
V: TRBV6-2/TRBV6-3
size: few
J: TRBJ1-2
DNA: TGTGCCAGCAGTTACAGCAACAGGGCCCATGGCTACACCTTC
CDR3: CASSYSNRAHGYTF

D: TRBD1
V: TRBV2
size: NA
J: TRBJ1-4
DNA: TGTGCCAGCAGTCGCGATCGGACAGGGAATGAAAAACTGTTTTTT
CDR3: CASSRDRTGNEKLFF

D: TRBD1
V: TRBV19
size: NA
J: TRBJ1-5
DNA: TGTGCCAGTAGATCGGTCGGGACAGGGAATAGCAATCAGCCCCAGCATTTT
CDR3: CASRSVGTGNSNQPQHF

D: NA
V: TRBV12-3/TRBV12-4
size: NA
J: TRBJ1-2
DNA: TGTGCCAGCACCACCATGGGTTATGGCTACACCTTC
CDR3: CASTTMGYGYTF

D: TRBD1
V: TRBV4-1
size: NA
J: TRBJ1-2
DNA: TGCGCCAGCAGCCAACCACTGCAGGGGGATGGCTACACCTTC
CDR3: CASSQPLQGDGYTF

D: TRBD1
V: TRBV6-1
size: NA
J: TRBJ1-5
DNA: TGTGCCAGCGGGTCCGGACAGGGAAATCAGCCCCAGCATTTT
CDR3: CASGSGQGNQPQHF

D: TRBD2
V: TRBV30
size: NA
J: TRBJ2-5
DNA: TGTGCCTGGAGTGTACTGCGGGGGGGTTTGGGGACCCAGTACTTC
CDR3: CAWSVLRGGLGTQYF

D: TRBD1
V: TRBV10-3
size: once
J: TRBJ2-5
DNA: TGTGCCATCAGTGAAGGGACAGTCTCCCAAGAGACCCAGTACTTC
CDR3: CAISEGTVSQETQYF

D: NA
V: TRBV21-1
size: NA
J: TRBJ1-4
DNA: TGTGCCAGCAGCAACCTACCTACAGGAAGAGAAAAACTGTTTTTT
CDR3: CASSNLPTGREKLFF

D: NA
V: TRBV9
size: once
J: TRBJ1-4
DNA: TGTGCCAGCAGCGGAGGGGGGTGGGGTAATGAAAAACTGTTTTTT
CDR3: CASSGGGWGNEKLFF

D: NA
V: TRBV5-4
size: NA
J: TRBJ1-2
DNA: TGTGCCAGCACCTTCCTTAGCGTCGGTGGGTATGGCTACACCTTC
CDR3: CASTFLSVGGYGYTF

D: TRBD1
V: TRBV3-1
size: NA
J: TRBJ2-7
DNA: TGTGCCAGCAGCCAAGTAGGGGACAGGGGAAACGAGCAGTACTTC
CDR3: CASSQVGDRGNEQYF

D: NA
V: TRBV27
size: NA
J: TRBJ2-3
DNA: TGTGCCAGCAGTTCGAAGGGAGATACGCAGTATTTT
CDR3: CASSSKGDTQYF

D: TRBD2
V: TRBV29-1
size: NA
J: TRBJ2-7
DNA: TGCAGCGCGGGGGGCTCCTACGAGCAGTACTTC
CDR3: CSAGGSYEQYF

D: NA
V: TRBV12-3/TRBV12-4
size: NA
J: TRBJ1-1
DNA: TGTGCCACCAAGAGTAGCACTGAAGCTTTCTTT
CDR3: CATKSSTEAFF

D: TRBD1
V: TRBV6-5
size: NA
J: TRBJ1-5
DNA: TGTGCCAGCAGCTGGGACAGGTTCGATCAGCCCCAGCATTTT
CDR3: CASSWDRFDQPQHF

D: TRBD1
V: TRBV30
size: NA
J: TRBJ1-2
DNA: TGTGCCTGGAGTTTAAACAGGGGTTGGGGGGGCTACACCTTC
CDR3: CAWSLNRGWGGYTF

D: NA
V: TRBV5-1
size: NA
J: TRBJ2-1
DNA: TGCGCCAGCAGCTTGATCAGTGGTCCCTACAATGAGCAGTTCTTC
CDR3: CASSLISGPYNEQFF

D: NA
V: TRBV6-2/TRBV6-3
size: NA
J: TRBJ1-6
DNA: TGTGCCAGCAGTTATTGGGGTCGGGGGCCGAATTCACCCCTCCACTTT
CDR3: CASSYWGRGPNSPLHF

D: NA
V: TRBV2
size: NA
J: TRBJ1-1
DNA: TGTGCCAGCAGTCCCCAGGGTACGATGAACACTGAAGCTTTCTTT
CDR3: CASSPQGTMNTEAFF

D: TRBD1
V: TRBV6-1
size: NA
J: TRBJ2-1
DNA: TGTGCCAGCAGCCCATCGGGACAGATACCGTACAATGAGCAGTTCTTC
CDR3: CASSPSGQIPYNEQFF

D: TRBD2
V: TRBV7-2
size: NA
J: TRBJ2-5
DNA: TGTGCCAGCAGCTTATGGTCGGGGGGAGGAGAGACCCAGTACTTC
CDR3: CASSLWSGGGETQYF

D: TRBD2
V: TRBV5-1
size: NA
J: TRBJ2-7
DNA: TGCGCCAGCAGCTTGGCCCCGACTAGCGGGAGCTACGAGCAGTACTTC
CDR3: CASSLAPTSGSYEQYF

D: TRBD2
V: TRBV11-2
size: NA
J: TRBJ2-3
DNA: TGTGCCAGCTCCGACATCGGGACTAGGTTTCCAGATACGCAGTATTTT
CDR3: CASSDIGTRFPDTQYF

D: TRBD1
V: TRBV7-3
size: NA
J: TRBJ1-1
DNA: TGTGCCAGCAGACGGAGGACAGGGCAGAACACTGAAGCTTTCTTT
CDR3: CASRRRTGQNTEAFF

D: NA
V: TRBV2
size: few
J: TRBJ1-2
DNA: TGTGCCAGCAGTGATTATGGCTACACCTTC
CDR3: CASSDYGYTF

D: NA
V: TRBV6-5
size: NA
J: TRBJ2-3
DNA: TGTGCCAGCAGTCGGGGCAACTCAGATACGCAGTATTTT
CDR3: CASSRGNSDTQYF

D: NA
V: TRBV10-2
size: NA
J: TRBJ1-5
DNA: TGCGCCAGCACCGAGGCGGGGTATCAGCCCCAGCATTTT
CDR3: CASTEAGYQPQHF

D: NA
V: TRBV5-6
size: NA
J: TRBJ2-7
DNA: TGTGCCAGCAGCTTGCCGCACGGGAAGAGTTACGAGCAGTACTTC
CDR3: CASSLPHGKSYEQYF

D: TRBD1
V: TRBV5-1
size: NA
J: TRBJ2-2
DNA: TGCGCCAGCAGCCTCGCTCTCCGGACAGGGGGCGGTACCGGGGAGCTGTTTTTT
CDR3: CASSLALRTGGGTGELFF

D: TRBD1
V: TRBV24-1
size: NA
J: TRBJ2-1
DNA: TGTGCCACCAGTGATTTTGAAGGACAGGGGACCTACAATGAGCAGTTCTTC
CDR3: CATSDFEGQGTYNEQFF

D: NA
V: TRBV25-1
size: NA
J: TRBJ1-4
DNA: TGTGCCAGCAGTGAATTCCGGCAGCGAAATGAAAAACTGTTTTTT
CDR3: CASSEFRQRNEKLFF

D: TRBD2
V: TRBV20-1
size: NA
J: TRBJ2-7
DNA: TGCAGTGCCCAAAGACTAGCGGGCATAGGGCGGTACGAGCAGTACTTC
CDR3: CSAQRLAGIGRYEQYF

D: TRBD2
V: TRBV20-1
size: once
J: TRBJ2-1
DNA: TGCAGTGCCGTCCTAGCGGGGGTTGATGAGCAGTTCTTC
CDR3: CSAVLAGVDEQFF